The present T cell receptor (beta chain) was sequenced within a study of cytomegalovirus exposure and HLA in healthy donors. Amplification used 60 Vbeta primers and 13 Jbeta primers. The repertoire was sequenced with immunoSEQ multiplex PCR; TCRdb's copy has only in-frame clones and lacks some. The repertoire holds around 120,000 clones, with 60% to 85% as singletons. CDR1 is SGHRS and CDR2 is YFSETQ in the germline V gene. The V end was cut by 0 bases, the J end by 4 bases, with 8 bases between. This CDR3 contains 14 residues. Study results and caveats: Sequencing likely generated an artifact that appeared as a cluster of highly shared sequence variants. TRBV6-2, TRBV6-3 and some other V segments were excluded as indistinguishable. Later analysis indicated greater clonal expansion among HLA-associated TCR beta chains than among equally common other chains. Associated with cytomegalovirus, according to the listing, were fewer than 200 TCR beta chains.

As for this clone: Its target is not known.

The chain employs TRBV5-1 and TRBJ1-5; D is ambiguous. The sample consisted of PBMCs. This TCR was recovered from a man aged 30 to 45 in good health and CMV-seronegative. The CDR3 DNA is TGCGCCAGCAGCTTGGCTCCCCAGAATCAGCCCCAGCATTTT. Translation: CASSLAPQNQPQHF.